This T cell receptor (beta chain) is drawn from a study of OX40 agonist ivuxolimab in advanced cancers. Background on the study: Therapy given before enrollment (anti-PD-1, anti-PD-L1 or anti-CTLA-4) was allowed, and 40% had some.

The method was immunoSEQ multiplex PCR; TCRdb's version includes in-frame clones alone and lacks a portion of them. The data contain about 22,000 clones, 75% to 90% of them seen just once; the ten biggest clones take up roughly 25%. Findings of the study overall: Patients who responded partially at 0.1-3.0 mg/kg showed clonal expansion ranking among the lowest. On average, CD8+ T cells had more expanded clones than CD4+.

V was trimmed by 1 base and J by 7 bases, leaving 11 bases between them. CDR3 length: 12 residues. Germline CDR1 is GTSNPN and CDR2 is SVGIG (reference sequence). This clone was counted once. What it binds is not known. J is TRBJ2-7 and V is TRBV30; D may be TRBD1 (6 bases). The sequence was obtained from an adult with an advanced solid tumor such as melanoma, head and neck, liver or kidney cancer. The sequenced sample was CD4+ or CD8+ T cells sorted from blood, obtained in a trial of the OX40 agonist ivuxolimab. As DNA, the CDR3 is TGTGCCTGGAGTGGACAGGTCGGGGAGCAGTACTTC. This translates into CAWSGQVGEQYF. Filled out from reference TRBV30 and TRBJ2-7, the complete variable domain reads SQTIHQWPATLVQPVGSPLSLECTVEGTSNPNLYWYRQAAGRGLQLLFYSVGIGQISSEVPQNLSASRPQDRQFILSSKKLLLSDSGFYLCAWSGQVGEQYFGPGTRLTVT.